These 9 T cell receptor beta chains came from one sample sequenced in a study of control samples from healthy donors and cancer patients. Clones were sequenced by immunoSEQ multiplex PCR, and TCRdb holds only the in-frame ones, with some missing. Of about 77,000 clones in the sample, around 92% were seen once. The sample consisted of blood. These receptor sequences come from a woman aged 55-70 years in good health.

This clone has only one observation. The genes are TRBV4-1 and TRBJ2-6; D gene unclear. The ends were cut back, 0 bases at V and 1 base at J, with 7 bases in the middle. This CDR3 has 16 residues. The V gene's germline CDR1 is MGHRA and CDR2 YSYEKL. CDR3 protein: CASSQDVVSGANVLTF. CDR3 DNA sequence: TGCGCCAGCAGCCAAGATGTGGTGTCTGGGGCCAACGTCCTGACTTTC.

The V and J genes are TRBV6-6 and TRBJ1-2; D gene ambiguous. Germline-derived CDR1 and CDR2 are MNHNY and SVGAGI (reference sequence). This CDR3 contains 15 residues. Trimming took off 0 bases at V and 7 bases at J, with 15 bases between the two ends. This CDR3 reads CASSYSPGGFGGYTF. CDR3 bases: TGTGCCAGCAGTTACTCTCCAGGAGGGTTTGGTGGCTACACCTTC.

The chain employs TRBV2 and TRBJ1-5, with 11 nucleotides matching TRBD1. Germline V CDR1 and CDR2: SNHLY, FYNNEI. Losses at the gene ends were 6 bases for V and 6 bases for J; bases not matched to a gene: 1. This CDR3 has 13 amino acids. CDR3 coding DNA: TGTGCCAGCAGGGGACAGGGGGGTCAGCCCCAGCATTTT. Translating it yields CASRGQGGQPQHF.

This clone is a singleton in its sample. Here the CDR3 reads CASSRGTVGTGELFF. CDR3 DNA: TGTGCCAGCAGCCGCGGCACGGTCGGCACCGGGGAGCTGTTTTTT. The chain has TRBV3-1 (or the pseudogene TRBV3-2) and TRBJ2-2; D uncertain. Trimming pared 4 bases from V and 4 bases from J, leaving 13 bases between. From germline, CDR1 is LGHDT and CDR2 YNNKEL (reference sequence). This CDR3 has 15 residues.

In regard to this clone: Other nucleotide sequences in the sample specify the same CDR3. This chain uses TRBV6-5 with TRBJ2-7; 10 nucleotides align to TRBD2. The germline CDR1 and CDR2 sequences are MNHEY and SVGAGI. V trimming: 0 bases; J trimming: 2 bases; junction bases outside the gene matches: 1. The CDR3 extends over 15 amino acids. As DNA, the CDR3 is TGTGCCAGCAGTTACTCAGCGGGGGGGGCCTACGAGCAGTACTTC. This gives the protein CASSYSAGGAYEQYF.

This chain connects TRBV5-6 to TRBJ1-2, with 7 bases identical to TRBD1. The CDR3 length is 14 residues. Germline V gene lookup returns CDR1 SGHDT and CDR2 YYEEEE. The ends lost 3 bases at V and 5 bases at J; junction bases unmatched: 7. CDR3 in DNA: TGTGCCAGCAGCTCTACAGGGGCAGGGTATGGCTACACCTTC. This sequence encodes CASSSTGAGYGYTF.

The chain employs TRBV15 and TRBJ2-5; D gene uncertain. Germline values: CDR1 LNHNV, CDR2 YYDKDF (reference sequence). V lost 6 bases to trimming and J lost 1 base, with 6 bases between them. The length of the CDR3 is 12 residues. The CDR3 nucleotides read TGTGCCACCAGTAACTTCCAAGAGACCCAGTACTTC. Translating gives CATSNFQETQYF.

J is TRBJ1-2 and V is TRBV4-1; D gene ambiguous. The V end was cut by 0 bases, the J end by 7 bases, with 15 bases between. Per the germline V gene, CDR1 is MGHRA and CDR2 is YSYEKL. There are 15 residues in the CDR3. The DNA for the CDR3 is TGCGCCAGCAGCCAAGATTTGACGGGTATGCCTGGCTACACCTTC. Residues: CASSQDLTGMPGYTF.

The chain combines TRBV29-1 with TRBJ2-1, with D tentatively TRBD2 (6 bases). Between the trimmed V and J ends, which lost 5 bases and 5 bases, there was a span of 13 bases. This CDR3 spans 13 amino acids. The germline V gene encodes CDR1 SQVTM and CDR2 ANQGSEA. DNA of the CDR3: TGCAGCGTTCACGGGAGTATTCACAATGAGCAGTTCTTC. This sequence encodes CSVHGSIHNEQFF.